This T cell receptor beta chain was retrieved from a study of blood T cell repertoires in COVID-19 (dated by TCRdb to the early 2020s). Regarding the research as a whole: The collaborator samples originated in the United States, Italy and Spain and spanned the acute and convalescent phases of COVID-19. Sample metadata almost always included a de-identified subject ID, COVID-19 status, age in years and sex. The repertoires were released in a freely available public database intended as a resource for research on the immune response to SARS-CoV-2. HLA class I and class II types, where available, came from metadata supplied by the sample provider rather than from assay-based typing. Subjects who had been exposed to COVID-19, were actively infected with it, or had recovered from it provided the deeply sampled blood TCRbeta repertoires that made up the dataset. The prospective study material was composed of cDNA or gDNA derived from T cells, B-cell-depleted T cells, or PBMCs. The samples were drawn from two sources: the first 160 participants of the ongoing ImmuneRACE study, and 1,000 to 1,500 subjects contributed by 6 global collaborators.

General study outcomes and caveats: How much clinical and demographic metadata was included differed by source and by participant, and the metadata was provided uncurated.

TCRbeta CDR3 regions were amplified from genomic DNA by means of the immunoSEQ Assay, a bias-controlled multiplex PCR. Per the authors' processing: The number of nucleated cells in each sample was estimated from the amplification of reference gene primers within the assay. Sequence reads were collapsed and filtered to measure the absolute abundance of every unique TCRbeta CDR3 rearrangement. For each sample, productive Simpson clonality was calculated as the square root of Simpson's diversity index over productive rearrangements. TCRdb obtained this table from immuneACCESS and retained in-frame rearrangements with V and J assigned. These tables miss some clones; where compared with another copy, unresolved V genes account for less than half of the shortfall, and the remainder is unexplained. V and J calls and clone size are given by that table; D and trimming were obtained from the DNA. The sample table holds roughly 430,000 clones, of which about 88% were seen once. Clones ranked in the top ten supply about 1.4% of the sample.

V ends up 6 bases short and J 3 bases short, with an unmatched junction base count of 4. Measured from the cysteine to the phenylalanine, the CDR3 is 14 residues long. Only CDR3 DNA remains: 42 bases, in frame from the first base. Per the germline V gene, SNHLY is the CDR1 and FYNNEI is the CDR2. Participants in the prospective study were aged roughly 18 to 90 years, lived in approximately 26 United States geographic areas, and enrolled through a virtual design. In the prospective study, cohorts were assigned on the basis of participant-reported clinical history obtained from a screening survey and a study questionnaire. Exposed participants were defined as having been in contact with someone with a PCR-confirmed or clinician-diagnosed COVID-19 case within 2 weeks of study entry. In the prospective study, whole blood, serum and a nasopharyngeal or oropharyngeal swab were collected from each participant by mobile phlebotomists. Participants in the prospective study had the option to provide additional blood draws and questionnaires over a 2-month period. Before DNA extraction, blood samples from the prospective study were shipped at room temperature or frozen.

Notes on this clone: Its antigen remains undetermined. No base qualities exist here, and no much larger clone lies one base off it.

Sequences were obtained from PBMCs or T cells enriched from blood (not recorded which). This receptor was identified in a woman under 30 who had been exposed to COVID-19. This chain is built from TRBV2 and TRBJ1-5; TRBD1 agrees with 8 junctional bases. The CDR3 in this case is CASRGTGSNQPQHF. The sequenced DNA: TGTGCCAGCAGGGGGACAGGATCCAATCAGCCCCAGCATTTT.